Sequencing of this T cell receptor beta chain was carried out in a study of blood T cell repertoires in COVID-19 (dated by TCRdb to about 2020). The study in broad terms: Samples from collaborators originated in the United States, Italy and Spain and spanned both the acute and convalescent phases of COVID-19. The samples were drawn from two sources: the first 160 participants of the ongoing ImmuneRACE study, and some 1,300 subjects contributed by 6 global collaborators. Where HLA class I and class II types were available, the types were taken from metadata supplied by the sample provider, not from assay-based typing. Subjects who had been exposed to COVID-19, were actively infected with it, or had recovered from it provided the deeply sampled blood TCRbeta repertoires that made up the dataset. The prospective study material was composed of cDNA or gDNA derived from T cells, B-cell-depleted T cells, or PBMCs. Nearly every sample came with metadata listing a de-identified subject ID, COVID-19 status, age in years and sex. A freely available public database, intended as a resource for researchers studying the immune response to SARS-CoV-2, is where the repertoires were released. What the authors observed across the whole study: The quantity of clinical and demographic metadata differed by source and by participant and was supplied without curation.

In Seattle, one collaborating source enrolled patients while the infection was active and tracked those patients longitudinally over the course of disease. Collaborating institutions collected whole blood in K2EDTA tubes following their own protocols. Collaborator samples were shipped for TCRbeta analysis as frozen whole blood, isolated PBMCs, or DNA extracted from either sample type. The germline V gene yields MGHDK for CDR1 and SYGVNS for CDR2. The CDR3 numbers 17 residues from cysteine through phenylalanine. The CDR3 DNA has 51 bases and is translated from base 1. Compared with germline, V lacks 3 bases and J lacks 7 bases; bases without a gene match: 6. The immunoSEQ Assay, a bias-controlled multiplex PCR, was used to amplify TCRbeta CDR3 regions from genomic DNA. Per the source publication's procedure: Within the assay, amplification of reference gene primers was used to estimate how many nucleated cells each sample contained. To quantify the absolute abundance of each unique TCRbeta CDR3 rearrangement, sequence reads were collapsed and filtered. Productive Simpson clonality was computed per sample as the square root of Simpson's diversity index over productive rearrangements. In its TCRdb copy, this immuneACCESS table keeps in-frame sequences only and misses some clones. Where compared with another copy, unresolved V genes explain less than half of these, and the others have no known cause. V and J calls plus clone size are reproduced from that table; the DNA served to infer D and trimming. Counted in this sample were approximately 150,000 clones; approximately 91% of them appeared once. The leading ten clones occupy approximately 5% of the sample.

On this clone itself: Its recognized antigen is unknown. Base qualities are missing; no much larger clone stands one base away.

The chain is assembled from TRBV25-1 and TRBJ2-1; 16 bases in the middle match TRBD2. The sequenced material came from peripheral blood. This TCR was recovered from a man aged 18 to 29 with COVID-19, enrolled during active disease. This receptor carries the CDR3 CASSDPGLAGGSNEQFF. The nucleotides read TGTGCCAGCAGTGATCCGGGACTAGCGGGAGGGTCAAATGAGCAGTTCTTC.